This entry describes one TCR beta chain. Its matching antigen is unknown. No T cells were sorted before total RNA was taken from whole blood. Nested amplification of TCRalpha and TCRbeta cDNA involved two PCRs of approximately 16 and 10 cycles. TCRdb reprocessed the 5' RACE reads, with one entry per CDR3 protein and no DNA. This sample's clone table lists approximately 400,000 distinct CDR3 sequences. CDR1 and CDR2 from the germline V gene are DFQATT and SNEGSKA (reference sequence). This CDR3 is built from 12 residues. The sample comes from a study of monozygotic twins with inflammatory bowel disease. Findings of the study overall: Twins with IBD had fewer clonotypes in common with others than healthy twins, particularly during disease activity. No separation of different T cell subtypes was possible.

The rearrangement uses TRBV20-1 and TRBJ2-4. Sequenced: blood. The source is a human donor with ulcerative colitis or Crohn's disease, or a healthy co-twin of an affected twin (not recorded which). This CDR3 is CSARASAGIQYF.